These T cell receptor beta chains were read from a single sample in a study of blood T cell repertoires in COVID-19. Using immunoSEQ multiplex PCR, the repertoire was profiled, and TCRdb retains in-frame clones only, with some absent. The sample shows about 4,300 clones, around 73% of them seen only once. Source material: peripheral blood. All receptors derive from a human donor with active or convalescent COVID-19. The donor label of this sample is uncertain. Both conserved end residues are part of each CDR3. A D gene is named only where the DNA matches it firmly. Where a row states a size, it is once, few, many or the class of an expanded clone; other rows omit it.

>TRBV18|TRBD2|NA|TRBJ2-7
CASSPLGWEGNHEQYF
TGTGCCAGCTCACCTCTCGGGTGGGAGGGGAACCACGAGCAGTACTTC
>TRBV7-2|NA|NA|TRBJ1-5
CASRPGHSNQPQHF
TGTGCCAGCAGACCCGGACATAGCAATCAGCCCCAGCATTTT
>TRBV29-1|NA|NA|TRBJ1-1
CSARGLNTEAFF
TGCAGCGCCAGGGGACTGAACACTGAAGCTTTCTTT
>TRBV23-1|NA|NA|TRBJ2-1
CASSLPEQKRVLGAYYNEQFF
TGCGCCAGCAGTCTTCCCGAACAAAAGCGAGTGTTGGGAGCCTACTACAATGAGCAGTTCTTC
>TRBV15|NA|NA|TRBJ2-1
CATSPDAGGNNEQFF
TGTGCCACCAGCCCCGACGCAGGAGGTAACAATGAGCAGTTCTTC
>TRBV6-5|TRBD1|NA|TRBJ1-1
CASSYEGQGISEAFF
TGTGCCAGCAGTTACGAAGGACAGGGCATCTCTGAAGCTTTCTTT
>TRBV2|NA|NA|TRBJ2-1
CASSGMGHEQFF
TGTGCCAGCAGTGGAATGGGCCATGAGCAGTTCTTC
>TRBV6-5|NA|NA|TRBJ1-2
CASSYTGQGAGYTF
TGTGCCAGCAGTTACACAGGACAAGGTGCTGGCTACACCTTC
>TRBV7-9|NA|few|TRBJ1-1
CASSLASLTNTEAFF
TGTGCCAGCAGCTTAGCCTCACTGACAAACACTGAAGCTTTCTTT
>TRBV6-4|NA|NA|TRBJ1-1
CASSDTVNTEAFF
TGTGCCAGCAGTGATACGGTGAACACTGAAGCTTTCTTT
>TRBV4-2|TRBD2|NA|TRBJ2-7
CASSLGLAGEVYEQYF
TGTGCCAGCAGCCTTGGACTAGCGGGAGAGGTATACGAGCAGTACTTC
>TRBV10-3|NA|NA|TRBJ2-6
CAISDPSGANVLTF
TGTGCCATCAGTGACCCGTCGGGGGCCAACGTCCTGACTTTC
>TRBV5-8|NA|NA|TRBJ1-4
CASSPGQPNEKLFF
TGTGCCAGCAGCCCTGGACAGCCTAATGAAAAACTGTTTTTT
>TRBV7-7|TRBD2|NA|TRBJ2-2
CASSLVASGRANTGELFF
TGTGCTAGCAGCTTAGTGGCTAGCGGGAGGGCCAACACCGGGGAGCTGTTTTTT
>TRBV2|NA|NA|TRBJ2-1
CASSPSVQEREQFF
TGTGCCAGCAGTCCGAGCGTTCAAGAGCGTGAGCAGTTCTTC
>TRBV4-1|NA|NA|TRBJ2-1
CASSQGRGLAEQFF
TGCGCCAGCAGCCAAGGGCGGGGACTCGCGGAGCAGTTCTTC
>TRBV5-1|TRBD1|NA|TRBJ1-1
CASSWGQGLGTEAFF
TGCGCCAGCAGCTGGGGACAGGGCTTGGGCACTGAAGCTTTCTTT
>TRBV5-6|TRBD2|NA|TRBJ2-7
CASRAGTKTQYF
TGTGCCAGCAGGGCCGGGACTAAAACACAGTACTTC
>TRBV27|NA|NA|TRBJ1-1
CASSPGRGRGNTEAFF
TGTGCCAGCAGCCCGGGGCGGGGAAGGGGGAACACTGAAGCTTTCTTT
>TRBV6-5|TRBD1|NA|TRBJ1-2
CASGDRGFGYTF
TGTGCCAGCGGGGACAGGGGTTTTGGCTACACCTTC
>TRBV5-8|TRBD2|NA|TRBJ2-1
CASSPGLGYSYNEQFF
TGTGCCAGCAGCCCGGGACTAGGATACTCCTACAATGAGCAGTTCTTC
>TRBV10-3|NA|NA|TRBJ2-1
CAISGQDNEQFF
TGTGCCATCAGTGGACAGGACAATGAGCAGTTCTTC
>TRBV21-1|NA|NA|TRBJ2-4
CASSRDTKNIQYF
TGTGCCAGCAGCCGGGACACCAAAAACATTCAGTACTTC
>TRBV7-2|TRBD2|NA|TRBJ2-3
CASSLGPSGSPDTQYF
TGTGCCAGCAGCTTAGGCCCTAGCGGGAGCCCAGATACGCAGTATTTT
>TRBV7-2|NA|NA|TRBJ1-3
CASSLDYSGNTIYF
TGTGCCAGCAGCTTAGATTACTCTGGAAACACCATATATTTT
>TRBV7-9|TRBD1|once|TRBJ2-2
CASSQSYRGGELFF
TGTGCCAGCAGCCAATCCTACAGGGGCGGGGAGCTGTTTTTT
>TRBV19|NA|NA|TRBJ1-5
CASSIDGPMFSNQPQHF
TGTGCCAGTAGTATAGATGGGCCGATGTTCAGCAATCAGCCCCAGCATTTT
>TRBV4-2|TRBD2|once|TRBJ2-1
CASSQERLAGGREQFF
TGTGCCAGCAGCCAGGAAAGACTAGCGGGAGGTCGCGAGCAGTTCTTC
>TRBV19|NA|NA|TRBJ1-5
CASSPGSPTQHF
TGTGCCAGTAGTCCAGGGTCACCGACCCAGCATTTT
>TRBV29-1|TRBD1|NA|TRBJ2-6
CSVSQDRGSGANVLTF
TGCAGCGTTTCCCAGGACAGGGGCTCTGGGGCCAACGTCCTGACTTTC
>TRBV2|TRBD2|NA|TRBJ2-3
CASSAGLAGGLSDTQYF
TGTGCCAGCAGCGCGGGACTAGCGGGAGGTCTTTCGGATACGCAGTATTTT
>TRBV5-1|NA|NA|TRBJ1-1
CASSLDRPGDTEAFF
TGCGCCAGCAGCTTGGATCGCCCAGGGGACACTGAAGCTTTCTTT
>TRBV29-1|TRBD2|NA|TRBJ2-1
CSVQILAGPSEQFF
TGCAGCGTCCAGATCTTAGCGGGGCCGAGTGAGCAGTTCTTC
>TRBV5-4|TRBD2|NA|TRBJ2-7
CASSLSGSIREQYF
TGTGCCAGCAGCTTGAGCGGGAGTATTCGCGAGCAGTACTTC
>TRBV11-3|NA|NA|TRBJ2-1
CASGGAANEQFF
TGTGCCAGCGGGGGGGCTGCCAATGAGCAGTTCTTC
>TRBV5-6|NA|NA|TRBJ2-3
CASSSVDTQYF
TGTGCCAGCAGCTCGGTGGATACGCAGTATTTT
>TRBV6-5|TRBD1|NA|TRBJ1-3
CASSPRDRGNTIYF
TGTGCCAGCAGTCCCCGGGACAGGGGAAACACCATATATTTT
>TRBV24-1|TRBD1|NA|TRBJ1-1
CATQSGTGDTEAFF
TGTGCCACTCAATCCGGGACAGGGGACACTGAAGCTTTCTTT
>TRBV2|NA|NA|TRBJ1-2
CASSSSQVYGYTF
TGTGCCAGCAGTTCCAGTCAGGTTTACGGCTACACCTTC